This T cell receptor (beta chain) was observed in a study of cytomegalovirus exposure and HLA in healthy donors. Study information: An early data release held tens of millions of unique TCRs from HLA-typed donors.

The PCR employed 60 Vbeta primers together with 13 Jbeta primers. Generated by immunoSEQ multiplex PCR, the TCRdb table keeps only in-frame clones and is missing some. Of some 200,000 clones in the sample, 75% to 90% were seen once. Broader study findings: Using a false discovery rate of 0.05, a later analysis showed that approximately 16,000 TCR beta sequences were associated with HLA alleles. In a later analysis, the majority of CMV-associated beta chains seemingly showed HLA restriction. V- and J-gene trimming of TCR beta was linked (in a later analysis) to a missense DCLRE1C variant.

CDR3 length: 15 amino acids. V was pared by 0 bases and J by 1 base, with 7 bases between. Per the germline V gene, CDR1 is MGHRA and CDR2 is YSYEKL. Of note for this clone: What it recognizes is unknown.

Sequenced input: PBMCs. The receptor was derived from a boy younger than 18 in good health and CMV-seronegative. The chain couples TRBV4-1 to TRBJ1-3, with D tentatively TRBD1 (5 bases). The CDR3, as DNA: TGCGCCAGCAGCCAAGATAGGGGTTCTGGAAACACCATATATTTT. Amino acid sequence: CASSQDRGSGNTIYF.